This T cell receptor beta chain comes out of a study of shared T cell receptors in the human thymus. The repertoire was sequenced with immunoSEQ multiplex PCR; TCRdb's copy has only in-frame clones and lacks some. In the table there are approximately 660,000 clones, roughly 90% of which are singletons. The length of the CDR3 is 14 residues. Germline values: CDR1 LNHNV, CDR2 YYDKDF (reference sequence). V was pared by 11 bases and J by 4 bases, with 9 bases of the junction left unmatched. These data are also associated with another study on human thymus T cells. Per that paper: Having corrective surgery for congenital heart defects, healthy Finnish infants were the ones who donated. Thymic samples were excised during corrective heart operations. Seemingly biased V and J gene usage marked thymic and blood repertoires. Among unrelated individuals, related research reported thymic repertoires that overlapped highly.

The sequencing sample was made of thymocytes. This chain uses TRBV15 with TRBJ2-3, with 10 bases matching TRBD2. The receptor was isolated from a boy in the first two years of life with a congenital heart defect. CDR3 DNA sequence: TGTGCCTCAGGGGCTAGCGGGAGTGCAGATACGCAGTATTTT. Amino acid sequence: CASGASGSADTQYF.